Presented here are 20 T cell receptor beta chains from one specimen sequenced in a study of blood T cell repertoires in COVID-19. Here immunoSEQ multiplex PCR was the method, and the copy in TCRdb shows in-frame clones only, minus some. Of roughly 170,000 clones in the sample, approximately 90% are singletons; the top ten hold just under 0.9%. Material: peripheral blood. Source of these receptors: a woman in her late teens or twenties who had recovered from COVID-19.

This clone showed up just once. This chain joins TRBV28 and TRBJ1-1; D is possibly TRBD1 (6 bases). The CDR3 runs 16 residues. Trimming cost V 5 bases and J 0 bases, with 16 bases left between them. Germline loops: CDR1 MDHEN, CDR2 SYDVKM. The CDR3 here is CASSPADSLVNTEAFF. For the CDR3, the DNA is TGTGCCAGCAGTCCTGCGGACAGCCTGGTGAACACTGAAGCTTTCTTT. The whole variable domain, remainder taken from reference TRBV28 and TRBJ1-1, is DVKVTQSSRYLVKRTGEKVFLECVQDMDHENMFWYRQDPGLGLRLIYFSYDVKMKEKGDIPEGYSVSREKKERFSLILESASTNQTSMYLCASSPADSLVNTEAFFGQGTRLTVV.

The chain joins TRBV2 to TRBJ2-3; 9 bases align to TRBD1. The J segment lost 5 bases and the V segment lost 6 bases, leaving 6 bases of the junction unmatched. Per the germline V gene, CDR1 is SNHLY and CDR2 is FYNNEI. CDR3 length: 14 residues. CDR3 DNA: TGTGCCAGCAGCGGGACAGGGAGAAGAGATACGCAGTATTTT. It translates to CASSGTGRRDTQYF.

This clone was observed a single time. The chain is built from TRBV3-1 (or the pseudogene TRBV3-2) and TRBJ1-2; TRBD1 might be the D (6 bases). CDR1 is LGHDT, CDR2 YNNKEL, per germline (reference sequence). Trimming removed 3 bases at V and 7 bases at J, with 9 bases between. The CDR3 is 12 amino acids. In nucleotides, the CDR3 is TGTGCCAGCAGCCAGCGAGGGGGTGGCTACACCTTC. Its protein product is CASSQRGGGYTF.

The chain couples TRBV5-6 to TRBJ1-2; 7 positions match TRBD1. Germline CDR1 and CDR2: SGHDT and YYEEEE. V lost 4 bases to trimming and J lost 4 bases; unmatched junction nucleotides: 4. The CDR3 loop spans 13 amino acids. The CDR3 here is CASSRDSFYGYTF. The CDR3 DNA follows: TGTGCCAGCAGCCGGGACAGTTTCTATGGCTACACCTTC.

CDR3: CASSVTSGKGTEAFF. DNA for the CDR3: TGTGCCAGCAGCGTCACTAGTGGTAAGGGCACTGAAGCTTTCTTT. V usage is TRBV7-3 and J usage is TRBJ1-1; no clear D. This CDR3 has 15 amino acids. V shed 5 bases and J shed 4 bases, with 17 bases lying between them. Germline V gene lookup returns CDR1 SGHTA and CDR2 FQGTGA.

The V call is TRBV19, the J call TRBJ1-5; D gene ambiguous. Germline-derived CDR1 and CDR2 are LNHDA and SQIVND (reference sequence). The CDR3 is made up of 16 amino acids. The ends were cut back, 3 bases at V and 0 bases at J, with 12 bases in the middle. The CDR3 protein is CASSITSQNSNQPQHF. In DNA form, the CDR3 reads TGTGCCAGTAGTATTACTAGCCAGAATAGCAATCAGCCCCAGCATTTT.

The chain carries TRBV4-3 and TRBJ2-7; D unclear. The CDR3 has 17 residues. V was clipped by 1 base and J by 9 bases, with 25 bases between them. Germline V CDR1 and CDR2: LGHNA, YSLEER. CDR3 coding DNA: TGCGCCAGCAGCCAAGCCCCTTCCTTTATCCACCGGCGCGGGCAGTACGTC. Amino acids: CASSQAPSFIHRRGQYV.

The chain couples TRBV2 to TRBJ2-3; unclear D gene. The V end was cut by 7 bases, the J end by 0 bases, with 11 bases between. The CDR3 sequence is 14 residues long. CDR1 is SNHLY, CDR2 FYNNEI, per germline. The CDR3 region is CASTFGPSTDTQYF. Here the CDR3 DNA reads TGTGCCAGCACGTTCGGTCCTAGCACAGATACGCAGTATTTT.

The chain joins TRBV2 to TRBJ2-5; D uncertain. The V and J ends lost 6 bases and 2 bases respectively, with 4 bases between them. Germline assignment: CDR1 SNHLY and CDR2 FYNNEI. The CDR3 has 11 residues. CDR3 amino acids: CASRLQETQYF. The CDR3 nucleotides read TGTGCCAGCAGGTTACAAGAGACCCAGTACTTC.

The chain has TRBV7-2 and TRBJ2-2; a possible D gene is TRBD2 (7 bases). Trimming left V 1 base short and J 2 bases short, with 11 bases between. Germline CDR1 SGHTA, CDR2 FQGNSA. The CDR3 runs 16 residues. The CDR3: CASSLVGGGNTGELFF. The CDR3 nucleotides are TGTGCCAGCAGCTTAGTTGGGGGGGGCAACACCGGGGAGCTGTTTTTT.

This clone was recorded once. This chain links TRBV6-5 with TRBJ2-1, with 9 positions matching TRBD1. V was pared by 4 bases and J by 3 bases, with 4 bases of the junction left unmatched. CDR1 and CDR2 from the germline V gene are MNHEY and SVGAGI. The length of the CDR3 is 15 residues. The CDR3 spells CASSSRDRVYNEQFF. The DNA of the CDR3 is TGTGCCAGCAGTTCCCGGGACAGGGTCTACAATGAGCAGTTCTTC.

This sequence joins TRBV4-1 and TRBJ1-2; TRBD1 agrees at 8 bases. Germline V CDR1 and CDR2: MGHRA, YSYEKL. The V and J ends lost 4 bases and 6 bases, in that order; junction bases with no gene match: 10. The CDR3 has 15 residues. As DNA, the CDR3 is TGCGCCAGCAGCCCATTTGGACAGGGTGAGGATGGCTACACCTTC. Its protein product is CASSPFGQGEDGYTF.

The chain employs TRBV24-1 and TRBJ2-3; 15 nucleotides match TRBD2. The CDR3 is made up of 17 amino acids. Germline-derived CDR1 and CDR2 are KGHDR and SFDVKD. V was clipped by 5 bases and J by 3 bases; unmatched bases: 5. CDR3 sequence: CATSGTSGRDWTDTQYF. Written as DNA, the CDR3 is TGTGCCACCAGTGGGACTAGCGGGAGGGATTGGACAGATACGCAGTATTTT.

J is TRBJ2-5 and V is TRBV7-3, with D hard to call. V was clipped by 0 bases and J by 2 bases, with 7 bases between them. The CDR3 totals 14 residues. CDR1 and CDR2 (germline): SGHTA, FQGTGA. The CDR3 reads CASSLTAGQETQYF. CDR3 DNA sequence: TGTGCCAGCAGCTTAACGGCAGGACAAGAGACCCAGTACTTC.

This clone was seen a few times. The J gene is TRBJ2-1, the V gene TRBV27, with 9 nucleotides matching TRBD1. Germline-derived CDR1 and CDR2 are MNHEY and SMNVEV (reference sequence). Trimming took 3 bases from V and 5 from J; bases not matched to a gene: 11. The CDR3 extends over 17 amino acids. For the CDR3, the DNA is TGTGCCAGCAGTTTCATCTCCGGGACAGGGATCGACAATGAGCAGTTCTTC. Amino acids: CASSFISGTGIDNEQFF.

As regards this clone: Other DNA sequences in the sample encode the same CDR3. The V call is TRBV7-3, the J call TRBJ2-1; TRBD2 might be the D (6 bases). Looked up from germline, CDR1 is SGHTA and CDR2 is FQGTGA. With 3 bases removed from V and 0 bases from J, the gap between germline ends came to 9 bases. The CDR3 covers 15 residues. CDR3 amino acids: CASSFSGSSYNEQFF. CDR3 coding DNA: TGTGCCAGCAGCTTTTCCGGGAGCTCCTACAATGAGCAGTTCTTC.

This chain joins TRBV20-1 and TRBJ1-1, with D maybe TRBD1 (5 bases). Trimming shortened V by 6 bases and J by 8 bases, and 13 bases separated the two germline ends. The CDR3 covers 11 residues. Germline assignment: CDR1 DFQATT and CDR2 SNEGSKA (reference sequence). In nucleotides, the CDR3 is TGCAGTGCACGGAGACAGTTCGAAGCTTTCTTT. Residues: CSARRQFEAFF.

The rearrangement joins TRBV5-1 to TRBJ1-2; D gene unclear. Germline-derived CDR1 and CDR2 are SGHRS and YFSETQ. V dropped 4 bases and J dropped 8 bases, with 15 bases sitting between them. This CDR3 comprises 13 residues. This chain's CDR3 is CASSPAEAGGYTF. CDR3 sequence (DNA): TGCGCCAGCAGCCCCGCGGAGGCCGGGGGCTACACCTTC.

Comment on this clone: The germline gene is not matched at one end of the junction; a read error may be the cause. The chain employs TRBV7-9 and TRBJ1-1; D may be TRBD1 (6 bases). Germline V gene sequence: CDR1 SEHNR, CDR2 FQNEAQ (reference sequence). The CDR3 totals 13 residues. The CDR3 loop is CASSLDYRAEAFF. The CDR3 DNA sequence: TGTGCCAGCAGTTTAGACTACAGGGCTGAAGCTTTCTTT. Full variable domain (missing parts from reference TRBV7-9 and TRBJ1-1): DTGVSQNPRHKITKRGQNVTFRCDPISEHNRLYWYRQTLGQGPEFLTYFQNEAQLEKSRLLSDRFSAERPKGSFSTLEIQRTEQGDSAMYLCASSLDYRAEAFFGQGTRLTVV.

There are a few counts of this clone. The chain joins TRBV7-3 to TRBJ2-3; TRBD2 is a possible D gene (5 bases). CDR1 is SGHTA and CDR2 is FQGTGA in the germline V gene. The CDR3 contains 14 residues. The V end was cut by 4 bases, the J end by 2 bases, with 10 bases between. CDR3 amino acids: CASSSDSNTDTQYF. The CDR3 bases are TGTGCCAGCAGCTCGGACTCTAACACAGATACGCAGTATTTT. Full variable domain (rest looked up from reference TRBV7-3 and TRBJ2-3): GAGVSQTPSNKVTEKGKYVELRCDPISGHTALYWYRQSLGQGPEFLIYFQGTGAADDSGLPNDRFFAVRPEGSVSTLKIQRTERGDSAVYLCASSSDSNTDTQYFGPGTRLTVL.